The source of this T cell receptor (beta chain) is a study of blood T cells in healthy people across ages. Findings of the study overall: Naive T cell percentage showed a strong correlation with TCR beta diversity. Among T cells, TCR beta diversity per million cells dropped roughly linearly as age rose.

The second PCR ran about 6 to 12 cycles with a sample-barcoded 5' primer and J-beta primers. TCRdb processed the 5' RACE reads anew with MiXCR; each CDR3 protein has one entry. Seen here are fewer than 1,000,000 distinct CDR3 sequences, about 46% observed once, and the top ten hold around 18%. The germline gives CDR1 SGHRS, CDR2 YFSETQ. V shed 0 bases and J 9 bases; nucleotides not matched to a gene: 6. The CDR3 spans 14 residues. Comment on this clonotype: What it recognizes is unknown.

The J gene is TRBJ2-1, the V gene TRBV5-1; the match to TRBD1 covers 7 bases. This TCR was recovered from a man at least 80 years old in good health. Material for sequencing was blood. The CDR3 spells CASSLGQGRGEQFF. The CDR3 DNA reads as TGCGCCAGCAGCTTGGGACAGGGACGTGGTGAGCAGTTCTTC.